This TCR beta chain was captured by sequencing in a study of blood T cell repertoires in COVID-19 (dated by TCRdb to between 2020 and 2021). Broadly, across the study: Samples from collaborators originated in the United States, Italy and Spain and spanned both the acute and convalescent phases of COVID-19. The prospective study material was composed of cDNA or gDNA derived from T cells, B-cell-depleted T cells, or PBMCs. Deeply sampled blood TCRbeta repertoires from subjects exposed to, actively infected with, or recovered from COVID-19 were included in the dataset. A freely available public database, intended as a resource for researchers studying the immune response to SARS-CoV-2, is where the repertoires were released. The samples were drawn from two sources: the first 160 participants of the ongoing ImmuneRACE study, and 1,254 subjects contributed by 6 global collaborators. The sample metadata nearly always contained a de-identified subject ID, COVID-19 status, age in years and sex. HLA class I and class II types, where available, came from metadata supplied by the sample provider rather than from assay-based typing. The paper as a whole reports these results and caveats: How much clinical and demographic metadata was included differed by source and by participant, and the metadata was provided uncurated.

TCRbeta CDR3 regions were amplified from genomic DNA by means of the immunoSEQ Assay, a bias-controlled multiplex PCR. The paper's processing steps were these. The number of nucleated cells in each sample was estimated from the amplification of reference gene primers within the assay. To quantify the absolute abundance of each unique TCRbeta CDR3 rearrangement, sequence reads were collapsed and filtered. For each sample, productive Simpson clonality was calculated as the square root of Simpson's diversity index over productive rearrangements. TCRdb limited this immuneACCESS table to in-frame rearrangements with V and J called. A share of clones is missing; checked studies link under half to unresolved V genes, and the rest is unexplained. V, J and clone size reflect that table, while D and trimming were determined from the DNA. The sample table contains over 55,000 clones; only one count was recorded for roughly 90% of them. The top ten clones comprise 22% of the sample.

This clone was found a few times. Its antigen is unknown. The record has no base qualities; no much larger clone is one base away. One collaborating source in Seattle enrolled patients while the patients were actively infected and followed the patients over time throughout the course of disease. Whole blood was collected in K2EDTA tubes by collaborating institutions according to the institutions' own protocols. For TCRbeta analysis, collaborator samples were shipped as frozen whole blood, as isolated PBMCs, or as DNA extracted from either sample type. As encoded in the germline V gene, CDR1 is SGHNT while CDR2 is YENEEA. Clipping removes 5 bases from V and 6 bases from J, with 2 as the unmatched junction base count. The CDR3, cysteine through phenylalanine, is 14 amino acids long. CDR3 DNA is the only sequence kept; it has 42 bases, read in frame from the first base.

The specimen was peripheral blood. The TCR originated in an elderly woman with COVID-19, enrolled during active disease. The sequence is built from TRBV11-3 and TRBJ2-2, with 11 middle bases fitting TRBD1. The CDR3 region has the sequence CASSMGQGAGELFF. Here is the DNA: TGTGCCAGCAGCATGGGACAGGGGGCCGGGGAGCTGTTTTTT.